Reported below is one T cell receptor beta chain. Antigen unknown. Trimming cost V 3 bases and J 7 bases; bases outside gene matches: 6. From germline, CDR1 is MNHEY and CDR2 SMNVEV (reference sequence). The CDR3 totals 14 residues. Libraries were prepared by immunoSEQ multiplex PCR; TCRdb keeps only in-frame clonotypes and omits some of them. Here the sample spans fewer than 150,000 clones, roughly 90% being singletons. The sample comes from a study of cytomegalovirus exposure and HLA in healthy donors. General observations from the study: A later analysis found first-cohort TCR clusters tended to co-occur in the 120 or so validation repertoires. As was reported, the classifier diagnosed cytomegalovirus status with high specificity and sensitivity. Most TCR sequences were seen very rarely across donors, but some public TCRs occurred in many. Altogether, 150 to 200 TCR beta chains were recorded as cytomegalovirus-associated.

Sequences were obtained from PBMCs. The clonotype originates from a man in his thirties or forties in good health and CMV-seronegative. The rearrangement links TRBV27 to TRBJ1-5; TRBD1 matches at 7 bases. The chain's CDR3 is CASSFSGTVQPQHF. The CDR3 DNA reads as TGTGCCAGCAGTTTCTCCGGGACAGTCCAGCCCCAGCATTTT.